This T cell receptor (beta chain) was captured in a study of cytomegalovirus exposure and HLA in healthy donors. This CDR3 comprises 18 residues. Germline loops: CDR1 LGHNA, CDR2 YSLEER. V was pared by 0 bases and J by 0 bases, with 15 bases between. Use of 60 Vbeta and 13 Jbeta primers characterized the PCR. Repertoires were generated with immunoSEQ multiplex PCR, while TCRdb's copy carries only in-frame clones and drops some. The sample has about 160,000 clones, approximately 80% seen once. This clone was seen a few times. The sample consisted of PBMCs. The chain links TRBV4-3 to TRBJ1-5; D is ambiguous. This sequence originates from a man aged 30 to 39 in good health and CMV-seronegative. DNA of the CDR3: TGCGCCAGCAGCCAAGATCGGACTGTAGGGTTTAGCAATCAGCCCCAGCATTTT. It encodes CASSQDRTVGFSNQPQHF.